This entry concerns a single TCR beta chain. This sample is drawn from a study of blood T cell repertoires in COVID-19. Germline V CDR1 and CDR2: MNHEY, SMNVEV (reference sequence). V shed 4 bases, J shed 1 base, and the junction held 3 bases outside the gene matches. The CDR3 extends over 15 amino acids. Sequencing was performed with immunoSEQ multiplex PCR; in TCRdb, only in-frame clones are kept and a portion is missing. The table lists 250,000 to 300,000 clones, approximately 82% of them singletons. The sequencing sample was made of peripheral blood. This TCR was sampled from a man aged 60 to 69 who had recovered from COVID-19. V gene TRBV27 combines with J gene TRBJ2-3, with TRBD2 matching over 9 bases. In nucleotides, the CDR3 is TGTGCCAGCAGTTCGGGACTAGCAGGCACAGATACGCAGTATTTT. Translated, it gives CASSSGLAGTDTQYF.